This T cell receptor beta chain emerged from a study of radiation and T cells in renal cell carcinoma (dated by TCRdb to about 2020). Turning to the overall study: Samples came from a clinical trial, in which primary renal cell carcinomas received 15 Gy stereotactic body radiation therapy followed by nephrectomy 4 weeks later. A total of 53 samples underwent TCR beta sequencing, made up of approximately 26 tumors and about 27 peripheral blood samples. In the 40 to 60 samples combined, around 3.7 million unique CDR3 nucleotide sequences were found, encoding 2.5 million to 3 million unique CDR3 amino acid sequences.

Following the manufacturer's recommendations, the immunoSEQ kit was used to generate TCR beta libraries from genomic DNA. To prepare the libraries, a first multiplex PCR with proprietary primers was run, followed by a second PCR that added unique barcodes, and a bead cleanup was done after each round. Each sample batch included a kit-provided positive control reaction and a negative control reaction. The final libraries were assessed on an Agilent 4200 TapeStation D1000 ScreenTape, pooled by volume, and quantified by qPCR. Sequencing was performed on an Illumina NextSeq500 with a MidOutput 150-cycle cartridge, and 156 Read1 and 15 Index1 cycles were run with kit custom primers. The pooled library was loaded at approximately 0.92 pM, and about 19% PhiX control was spiked in. Regarding the original processing steps: The vendor-processed data were analyzed in R, and a clonotype was defined as all T cells that share the same CDR3 nucleotide sequence. For clone abundance analyses, frequencies were normalized to the 10,000 most abundant clones per sample. Public T cell clones, which averaged fewer than five per sample, were excluded before analysis. Tumor-enriched clonotypes and baseline blood-enriched clonotypes were defined as those with an abundance difference of at least 32-fold between compartments. Clonotypes expanded or contracted between blood time points were identified with a beta-binomial differential abundance model. Tumor-blood repertoire similarity was measured with the Baroni-Urbani and Buser coefficient, and group comparisons used two-tailed Wilcoxon tests in R. This immuneACCESS table, as held by TCRdb, lists in-frame sequences with V and J called but not all clones. Of the missing ones, under half trace to an unresolved V gene in checked studies; the others have no known cause. V and J calls and clone size are as listed in that table; D and trimming were resolved from the DNA. The sample includes roughly 130,000 clones, with about 88% observed a single time. The leading ten clones occupy approximately 12% of the sample.

The CDR3 runs 15 amino acids, cysteine and phenylalanine included. The CDR3 DNA has 45 bases and is translated from base 1. As encoded in the germline V gene, CDR1 is SQVTM while CDR2 is ANQGSEA. The germline V and J ends show losses of 5 bases and 2 bases respectively, and no gene match explains 8 bases of the junction. The time point tag for this specimen amounts to: baseline pretreatment blood. Read against the paper, the sample's treatment or condition label means: 15 Gy SBRT to primary tumor, nephrectomy 4 weeks later. To follow tumor-enriched clonotypes, serial peripheral blood was collected from radiation-treated patients at baseline and at 2 weeks and 4 weeks after SBRT. All patients had renal cell carcinoma with clear cell pathology. The QIAamp DNA Blood Mini Kit (Qiagen) was used to prepare genomic DNA for TCR sequencing. The analyses included only samples that passed all quality control checks.

A note on this clone: Its cognate antigen has yet to be identified. There are no base qualities to consult, and no much larger clone falls within one base.

Summary of the overall study and its limitations: Because the trial had a single-armed design, the trial could not examine how radiation dose or scheduling affected the TCR repertoire. Blood repertoire dynamics were not followed beyond 4 weeks after treatment. Because pretreatment tumor biopsies were not available, the study could not determine whether clonotypes were already present within the tumor at baseline. Top tumor clonotypes rose in blood from baseline to 2 weeks post-radiation, then contracted by 4 weeks, suggesting transient expansion of tumor-resident clones.

The clonotype originates from a woman between 50 and 59 years old with renal cell carcinoma. This material consisted of blood, taken from a patient whose treatment included radiotherapy and nephrectomy. In this chain, TRBV29-1 is recombined with TRBJ2-1, and TRBD1 aligns with 8 junction nucleotides. The CDR3 protein: CSVKSGQGPYNEQFF. The nucleotide sequence reads TGCAGCGTTAAATCTGGACAGGGCCCCTACAATGAGCAGTTCTTC.